Each of the 21 T cell receptor beta chains below was sequenced from the same sample in a study of shared clonotypes between healthy human individuals. TCRdb's copy holds only in-frame clones and misses some; the assay was immunoSEQ multiplex PCR. This table has some 900,000 clones, approximately 80% appearing once. Sequencing was performed on memory CD4+ T cells sorted from blood. Subset denoted: CD45RA-negative fraction. Receptor source: a man aged 18 to 30 in good health.

The chain is built from TRBV29-1 and TRBJ1-1; no reliable D call. The CDR3 is 13 residues long. Germline V gene lookup returns CDR1 SQVTM and CDR2 ANQGSEA. Trimming took 6 bases from V and 1 from J, leaving 12 bases between them. Written as DNA, the CDR3 is TGCAGCGTGGGCCAGGCCACGAACACTGAAGCTTTCTTT. Its translation: CSVGQATNTEAFF. The entire variable domain, with the rest obtained from reference TRBV29-1 and TRBJ1-1, is as follows: SAVISQKPSRDICQRGTSLTIQCQVDSQVTMMFWYRQQPGQSLTLIATANQGSEATYESGFVIDKFPISRPNLTFSTLTVSNMSPEDSSIYLCSVGQATNTEAFFGQGTRLTVV.

This rearrangement joins TRBV29-1 to TRBJ1-1; D is uncertain. Germline V CDR1 and CDR2: SQVTM, ANQGSEA. The CDR3 contains 11 residues. This CDR3 is CSLSMNTEAFF. CDR3 DNA sequence: TGCAGTCTTAGTATGAACACTGAAGCTTTCTTT.

A remark on this clone: The same CDR3 arises from other DNA sequences in this sample as well. The V and J genes are TRBV5-1 and TRBJ1-1; D unresolved. This CDR3 is built from 12 residues. Germline CDR1 SGHRS, CDR2 YFSETQ. The V end lost 4 bases, the J end lost 5 bases, and 9 bases lay between the germline ends. The CDR3 protein is CASSLDGTEAFF. The CDR3 nucleotides read TGCGCCAGCAGCCTCGACGGGACTGAAGCTTTCTTT. The full variable domain, its missing parts supplied by reference TRBV5-1 and TRBJ1-1, is KAGVTQTPRYLIKTRGQQVTLSCSPISGHRSVSWYQQTPGQGLQFLFEYFSETQRNKGNFPGRFSGRQFSNSRSEMNVSTLELGDSALYLCASSLDGTEAFFGQGTRLTVV.

The V and J genes are TRBV18 and TRBJ2-5; possible D gene TRBD1, 6 bases. The germline V gene has CDR1 KGHSH and CDR2 LQKENI. Trimming took off 3 bases at V and 4 bases at J, with 12 bases between the two ends. The CDR3 runs to 14 residues. The CDR3 DNA is TGTGCCAGCTCACCGGGTGCAGGGGTAGAGACCCAGTACTTC. Protein: CASSPGAGVETQYF.

This clone was counted between two and nine times. The rearrangement links TRBV27 to TRBJ2-1, with TRBD2 as a possible D gene (6 bases). There are 12 residues in the CDR3. Trimming pared 6 bases from V and 9 bases from J, leaving 12 bases between. CDR1 is MNHEY, CDR2 SMNVEV, per germline (reference sequence). The chain's CDR3 is CASRRLEAEQFF. CDR3 nucleotides: TGTGCCAGCAGACGACTAGAAGCTGAGCAGTTCTTC.

A remark on this clone: The same CDR3 also results from other DNA sequences found in this sample. The gene calls are TRBV19 and TRBJ2-7; tentative D call: TRBD1 (5 bases). Looked up from germline, CDR1 is LNHDA and CDR2 is SQIVND (reference sequence). The CDR3 loop spans 12 amino acids. Trimming left V 3 bases short and J 6 bases short, with 9 bases between. CDR3 residues: CASSIPQGEQYF. The CDR3 DNA reads as TGTGCCAGTAGTATCCCCCAGGGCGAGCAGTACTTC.

CDR3 sequence reads: CASSVQAGNTEAFF. The CDR3 DNA reads as TGTGCCAGCAGCGTACAGGCAGGGAACACTGAAGCTTTCTTT. The V and J genes are TRBV9 and TRBJ1-1; D remains unclear. The CDR3 is made up of 14 amino acids. Trimming cost V 1 base and J 1 base, with 8 bases left between them. Germline CDR1 SGDLS, CDR2 YYNGEE.

The CDR3 spells CASSMRTSWNTGELFF. DNA of the CDR3: TGTGCCAGTAGTATGAGGACTAGTTGGAACACCGGGGAGCTGTTTTTT. The genes are TRBV19 and TRBJ2-2, with TRBD2 matching 7 bases. Per the germline V gene, CDR1 is LNHDA and CDR2 is SQIVND (reference sequence). CDR3 length equals 16 residues. V was pared by 3 bases and J by 1 base, with 5 bases of the junction left unmatched.

The chain combines TRBV9 with TRBJ2-1; D perhaps matches TRBD1 (6 bases). The V gene's germline CDR1 is SGDLS and CDR2 YYNGEE. The CDR3 totals 16 residues. V lost 0 bases and J 2 bases, leaving 12 bases between the germline ends. CDR3 amino acids: CASSVVGTNAYNEQFF. DNA for the CDR3: TGTGCCAGCAGCGTAGTGGGGACAAATGCCTACAATGAGCAGTTCTTC. The full variable domain, completed using reference TRBV9 and TRBJ2-1, is DSGVTQTPKHLITATGQRVTLRCSPRSGDLSVYWYQQSLDQGLQFLIQYYNGEERAKGNILERFSAQQFPDLHSELNLSSLELGDSALYFCASSVVGTNAYNEQFFGPGTRLTVL.

The sample holds a few counts of this clone. The J gene is TRBJ1-6, the V gene TRBV4-1; D remains unclear. The CDR3 has 15 amino acids. The germline V gene has CDR1 MGHRA and CDR2 YSYEKL. Trimming removed 3 bases at V and 4 bases at J, with 10 bases between. The CDR3 nucleotides read TGCGCCAGCAGCCAGGGGTCGACTTATAATTCACCCCTCCACTTT. Translating it yields CASSQGSTYNSPLHF.

The genes are TRBV28 and TRBJ2-7; D not resolved. There are 17 residues in the CDR3. V lost 6 bases and J 1 base, leaving 22 bases between the germline ends. The germline V gene has CDR1 MDHEN and CDR2 SYDVKM. Written as DNA, the CDR3 is TGTGCCAGCAGCTTGGTTATTACACCTGACCCGTCCTACGAGCAGTACTTC. Its protein is CASSLVITPDPSYEQYF.

V and J are TRBV30 and TRBJ1-2; 7 bases are shared with TRBD1. Germline V gives CDR1 GTSNPN, CDR2 SVGIG (reference sequence). The CDR3 runs to 14 residues. Germline trimming cut 2 bases from V and 6 bases from J; bases unmatched to any gene: 9. The CDR3 spells CAWSLSPGGNGYTF. The CDR3 DNA is TGTGCCTGGAGTCTCTCTCCAGGGGGAAATGGCTACACCTTC. Full variable domain (remainder filled in from reference TRBV30 and TRBJ1-2): SQTIHQWPATLVQPVGSPLSLECTVEGTSNPNLYWYRQAAGRGLQLLFYSVGIGQISSEVPQNLSASRPQDRQFILSSKKLLLSDSGFYLCAWSLSPGGNGYTFGSGTRLTVV.

This clone has only one observation. The chain links TRBV11-2 to TRBJ2-3, with D perhaps matching TRBD2 (5 bases). There are 14 residues in the CDR3. Germline V gives CDR1 SGHAT, CDR2 FQNNGV. V shed 7 bases and J shed 4 bases, with 15 bases lying between them. CDR3 in amino acids: CASTPWERADTQYF. As DNA, the CDR3 is TGTGCCAGCACCCCTTGGGAGAGAGCAGATACGCAGTATTTT.

Only a few counts were recorded for this clone. Here the CDR3 reads CASSPDRGLGVAQYF. The CDR3 bases are TGTGCCAGTAGCCCTGACAGGGGGCTAGGGGTGGCCCAGTACTTC. The rearrangement joins TRBV19 to TRBJ2-5; 10 nucleotides match TRBD1. The CDR3 extends over 15 amino acids. Germline V gene lookup returns CDR1 LNHDA and CDR2 SQIVND (reference sequence). Trimming took 6 bases from V and 9 from J; bases not matched to a gene: 13.

This rearrangement joins TRBV19 to TRBJ1-1; D remains unclear. The CDR3 consists of 12 residues. Germline V lookup: CDR1 LNHDA, CDR2 SQIVND (reference sequence). Trimming stripped 7 bases from V and 5 bases from J, with 11 bases between. The CDR3 loop reads CASIFLRTEAFF. CDR3 DNA sequence: TGTGCCAGTATTTTCCTGCGGACTGAAGCTTTCTTT.

This chain connects TRBV5-1 to TRBJ2-7, with D unresolved. Per the germline V gene, CDR1 is SGHRS and CDR2 is YFSETQ. V was trimmed by 6 bases and J by 0 bases, leaving 13 bases between them. The CDR3 length is 14 residues. This chain's CDR3 is CASTRGSSSYEQYF. For the CDR3, the DNA is TGCGCCAGCACTCGTGGGTCTAGCTCCTACGAGCAGTACTTC.

Comment on this clone: This sample includes further DNA sequences coding for the same CDR3. This chain links TRBV14 with TRBJ2-5, with 7 bases aligning to TRBD1. V trimming: 4 bases; J trimming: 4 bases; junction bases outside the gene matches: 6. CDR3 length: 14 amino acids. CDR1 is SGHDN and CDR2 is FVKESK in the germline V gene. CDR3 nucleotide sequence: TGTGCCAGCAGCCGAGAAAGGGGGCGAGAGACCCAGTACTTC. It yields the protein CASSRERGRETQYF. Full variable domain (remainder filled in from reference TRBV14 and TRBJ2-5): EAGVTQFPSHSVIEKGQTVTLRCDPISGHDNLYWYRRVMGKEIKFLLHFVKESKQDESGMPNNRFLAERTGGTYSTLKVQPAELEDSGVYFCASSRERGRETQYFGPGTRLLVL.

The chain carries TRBV4-1 and TRBJ1-1; D unresolved. V dropped 7 bases and J dropped 0 bases, with 6 bases sitting between them. The V gene's germline CDR1 is MGHRA and CDR2 YSYEKL. The CDR3 runs to 12 residues. This CDR3 is CASIGLNTEAFF. For the CDR3, the DNA is TGCGCCAGCATAGGGTTGAACACTGAAGCTTTCTTT.

The chain carries TRBV7-8 and TRBJ2-7, with TRBD2 matching over 8 bases. With 2 bases clipped from V and 5 bases from J, the junction kept 5 bases outside the gene matches. CDR3 length equals 14 residues. Looked up from germline, CDR1 is SGHVS and CDR2 is FQNEAQ. CDR3 amino acids: CASSLSGGNDEQYF. CDR3 in DNA: TGTGCCAGCAGCTTAAGCGGGGGCAATGACGAGCAGTACTTC.

V gene TRBV28 combines with J gene TRBJ1-2; D uncertain. The CDR3 is made up of 14 amino acids. CDR1 is MDHEN and CDR2 is SYDVKM in the germline V gene. Trimming took 3 bases from V and 2 from J, leaving 10 bases between them. CDR3 sequence: CASSFFGGNYGYTF. The CDR3 region has the DNA TGTGCCAGCAGTTTTTTTGGCGGCAACTATGGCTACACCTTC.

V usage is TRBV5-1 and J usage is TRBJ1-2; D is unresolved. CDR1 is SGHRS and CDR2 is YFSETQ in the germline V gene. With 4 bases removed from V and 7 bases from J, the gap between germline ends came to 14 bases. The CDR3 is 13 amino acids. Here the CDR3 reads CASSNEDISGYTF. The CDR3 DNA is TGCGCCAGCAGCAATGAAGACATATCTGGCTACACCTTC.